The 14 T cell receptor beta chains below all came from one sample that was sequenced in a study of T cell responses to AZD1222 COVID-19 vaccine. Assay used: immunoSEQ multiplex PCR; TCRdb lists only in-frame clones, some missing. This sample carries 130,000 to 150,000 clones, around 87% of them seen once, and the ten largest clones take 1.5% to 2%. The sample was peripheral blood, taken on day 0 of AZD1222 vaccination. These TCRs come from an adult in good health.

The rearrangement uses TRBV7-9 and TRBJ1-4; unclear D gene. CDR1 is SEHNR and CDR2 is FQNEAQ in the germline V gene (reference sequence). Trimming shortened V by 4 bases and J by 6 bases, and 18 bases separated the two germline ends. The CDR3 runs to 16 residues. The CDR3 sequence: CASSSYWRLRDEKLFF. The CDR3 DNA sequence: TGTGCCAGCAGCTCGTACTGGCGCCTTCGGGATGAAAAACTGTTTTTT.

The chain recombines TRBV7-9 with TRBJ1-2, with TRBD1 matching over 8 bases. V dropped 2 bases and J dropped 7; count of bases not matched to a gene: 6. CDR1 and CDR2 (germline): SEHNR, FQNEAQ (reference sequence). The length of the CDR3 is 14 residues. As DNA, the CDR3 is TGTGCCAGCAGCTTACCCGGACAGGGTCCTGGCTACACCTTC. Translating gives CASSLPGQGPGYTF. Complete variable domain (other parts from reference TRBV7-9 and TRBJ1-2): DTGVSQNPRHKITKRGQNVTFRCDPISEHNRLYWYRQTLGQGPEFLTYFQNEAQLEKSRLLSDRFSAERPKGSFSTLEIQRTEQGDSAMYLCASSLPGQGPGYTFGSGTRLTVV.

The chain employs TRBV7-9 and TRBJ1-2, with TRBD1 as a possible D gene (5 bases). The V end lost 5 bases, the J end lost 1 base, and 8 bases lay between the germline ends. This CDR3 spans 13 amino acids. CDR1 is SEHNR, CDR2 FQNEAQ, per germline (reference sequence). The CDR3, as DNA: TGTGCCAGCAGCCAGGACATTAACTATGGCTACACCTTC. Translation gives CASSQDINYGYTF.

The sample holds one count of this clone. The chain carries TRBV6-1 and TRBJ2-5; tentative D call: TRBD1 (6 bases). CDR3 length equals 17 residues. Germline CDR1 is MNHNS and CDR2 is SASEGT. The germline V and J ends were trimmed by 1 base and 4 bases, with 19 bases remaining between them. The CDR3 DNA reads as TGTGCCAGCAGTGAAGGAGGGACATGGGGGCAAGTAGAGACCCAGTACTTC. This gives the protein CASSEGGTWGQVETQYF.

This clone was observed a few times. The genes are TRBV30 and TRBJ1-5; TRBD1 might be the D (6 bases). The CDR3 loop spans 13 amino acids. Trimming took off 2 bases at V and 7 bases at J, with 12 bases between the two ends. CDR1 and CDR2 (germline): GTSNPN, SVGIG (reference sequence). The CDR3 is CAWSPGADQPQHF. The CDR3 DNA follows: TGTGCCTGGAGTCCGGGGGCCGACCAGCCCCAGCATTTT.

J is TRBJ1-5 and V is TRBV6-4; 10 bases fit TRBD1. The CDR3 has 15 residues. The germline CDR1 and CDR2 sequences are MRHNA and SNTAGT. V gave up 6 bases and J gave up 6 bases; unmatched junction bases: 8. CDR3: CASSPGTGVGQPQHF. As DNA, the CDR3 is TGTGCCAGCAGCCCCGGGACAGGGGTGGGTCAGCCCCAGCATTTT.

Worth noting for this clone: Distinct nucleotide sequences in the sample also encode this CDR3. The chain links TRBV30 to TRBJ1-5; possible D gene TRBD1, 5 bases. The ends were cut back, 0 bases at V and 4 bases at J, with 10 bases in the middle. The CDR3 runs to 14 residues. Germline CDR1 and CDR2: GTSNPN and SVGIG (reference sequence). This CDR3 is CAWSVGQGNQPQHF. In DNA, the CDR3 is TGTGCCTGGAGTGTGGGTCAGGGTAATCAGCCCCAGCATTTT.

The J gene is TRBJ1-2, the V gene TRBV2, with D possibly being TRBD1 (5 bases). The CDR3 extends over 13 amino acids. Germline V gene sequence: CDR1 SNHLY, CDR2 FYNNEI. V was shortened by 9 bases and J by 8 bases, with 19 bases between the two germline ends. CDR3 DNA sequence: TGTGCCAGTGAGTTCAGGGAAGGAGGCGGCTACACCTTC. This gives the protein CASEFREGGGYTF.

This clone was counted a single time. The chain combines TRBV27 with TRBJ2-1; D is unresolved. The CDR3 covers 11 residues. Germline-derived CDR1 and CDR2 are MNHEY and SMNVEV (reference sequence). Trimming removed 1 base at V and 5 bases at J, with 0 bases between. This chain's CDR3 is CASSLYNEQFF. DNA for the CDR3: TGTGCCAGCAGTTTATACAATGAGCAGTTCTTC.

The chain links TRBV30 to TRBJ1-1; D gene unclear. CDR1 and CDR2 (germline): GTSNPN, SVGIG (reference sequence). This CDR3 has 13 amino acids. Trimming took off 4 bases at V and 0 bases at J, with 9 bases between the two ends. The CDR3 spells CAWTGFLNTEAFF. The DNA of the CDR3 is TGTGCCTGGACCGGGTTTTTGAACACTGAAGCTTTCTTT.

V is TRBV11-2 and J is TRBJ1-2; D is undetermined. Germline V gives CDR1 SGHAT, CDR2 FQNNGV. V was pared by 4 bases and J by 7 bases, with 19 bases between. The CDR3 has 15 residues. The CDR3 here is CASSYGPEFGSGYTF. The CDR3 DNA sequence: TGTGCCAGCAGCTACGGACCCGAGTTTGGTAGTGGCTACACCTTC.

The chain employs TRBV9 and TRBJ1-1; 7 bases are shared with TRBD1. The V segment lost 3 bases and the J segment 4 bases; nucleotides outside the gene matches: 12. This CDR3 has 16 residues. CDR1 and CDR2 from the germline V gene are SGDLS and YYNGEE. The DNA of the CDR3 is TGTGCCAGCAGCGGAACATGGCAGGGGGTGGGCACTGAAGCTTTCTTT. As protein: CASSGTWQGVGTEAFF.

V and J are TRBV5-6 and TRBJ2-7; unclear D gene. This CDR3 spans 11 amino acids. V lost 2 bases and J 4 bases, leaving 4 bases between the germline ends. Germline CDR1 SGHDT, CDR2 YYEEEE. In nucleotides, the CDR3 is TGTGCCAGCAGCTTACAATACGAGCAGTACTTC. It codes for CASSLQYEQYF.

V gene TRBV5-1 combines with J gene TRBJ2-5; TRBD2 matches at 8 bases. CDR1 is SGHRS, CDR2 YFSETQ, per germline. J lost 6 bases, V lost 4 bases, and 8 bases had no gene match. The CDR3 is 14 amino acids. CDR3 nucleotide sequence: TGCGCCAGCAGCCCCGGGACTAGTTTGAAGACCCAGTACTTC. Residues: CASSPGTSLKTQYF.